This T cell receptor beta chain came from a study of Ad26.COV2.S vaccination and SARS-CoV-2 variants. Overall study: Of the COV1001 trial arms, the Ad26.COV2.S arm included the donor. Intramuscularly, Ad26.COV2.S was given either once or twice, 56 days apart. Overall study findings and caveats: Recipients of either vaccine or placebo displayed similar breadth of non-spike TCRs.

This table comes from immunoSEQ multiplex PCR, and its TCRdb copy is limited to in-frame clones, with some not included. The data contain roughly 380,000 clones, 70% to 90% of them singletons. Treatment given: roughly 18 received Ad26.COV2.S at low or high dose, single or two shots; several received placebo; per-sample allocation not given. Sampling was performed 63 days after the first vaccine or placebo injection. In Boston, an adult donor aged 18-55 years took part. Comment on this clone: Its antigen is as yet unknown.

The clonotype originates from a person aged 18 to 65 who received the Ad26.COV2.S COVID-19 vaccine or a placebo. Sample: peripheral blood, taken in a trial of Ad26.COV2.S vaccine versus placebo.

The CDR3 reads CASSVTSGRQETQYF. CDR3 DNA: TGTGCCAGCAGCGTTACTAGCGGGAGGCAAGAGACCCAGTACTTC. The V and J genes are TRBV9 and TRBJ2-5, with TRBD2 matching 12 bases. V was clipped by 2 bases and J by 2 bases; unmatched bases: 1. From germline, CDR1 is SGDLS and CDR2 YYNGEE. The CDR3 contains 15 residues.